The clone carrying this TCR beta chain was found a few times. Its antigen is not identified. From germline, CDR1 is SGHTA and CDR2 FQGTGA. The trim removed 2 bases at V and 8 bases at J, leaving 11 bases unmatched. The CDR3 consists of 16 residues. The data derive from a study of TIL therapy for anti-PD-1-resistant metastatic lung cancer. Study in general: Tumor harvest preceded PD-1/PD-L1 blockade, followed by nivolumab treatment. General study results and limits: This highly selected cohort may not generalize to typical lung cancer patients.

Documented time point: pre-treatment sample, taken before nivolumab and TIL therapy. The libraries were made with immunoSEQ v3. Some clones are missing from TCRdb's copy, which holds only in-frame ones; the method was immunoSEQ multiplex PCR. The sample includes nearly 60,000 clones, around four fifths seen only once; the top ten take around 1.7%. The starting material was blood, obtained at baseline. This sequence originates from a person between 25 and 80 years old with non-small cell lung cancer. V is TRBV7-3 and J is TRBJ2-3, with 9 bases matching TRBD2. The CDR3 loop reads CASSLGRGRALRTQYF. CDR3 sequence (DNA): TGTGCCAGCAGCTTAGGTCGCGGGAGGGCCTTACGTACGCAGTATTTT.